Each of the 27 T cell receptor beta chains below was sequenced from the same sample in a study of cytomegalovirus exposure and HLA in healthy donors. PCR employed 60 Vbeta and 13 Jbeta primers. The data were produced by immunoSEQ multiplex PCR, yet TCRdb's version contains in-frame clones alone and is incomplete. This table has about 160,000 clones, under 75% appearing once. The specimen sequenced was PBMCs. Receptors were obtained from a woman aged 55-70 years in good health and CMV-seropositive.

The chain uses TRBV2 and TRBJ2-2, with D unresolved. This CDR3 region has 14 residues. V lost 3 bases and J 6 bases, leaving 11 bases between the germline ends. Germline assignment: CDR1 SNHLY and CDR2 FYNNEI. The CDR3 protein is CASSDGQAPGELFF. Here the CDR3 DNA reads TGTGCCAGCAGTGATGGTCAGGCCCCCGGGGAGCTGTTTTTT.

J is TRBJ1-3 and V is TRBV7-9; 9 nucleotides agree with TRBD1. V shed 5 bases, J shed 7 bases, and the junction held 6 bases outside the gene matches. The CDR3 has 14 amino acids. Germline V CDR1 and CDR2: SEHNR, FQNEAQ (reference sequence). The CDR3 reads CASSRDRGINTIYF. In nucleotides, the CDR3 is TGTGCCAGCAGCCGCGACAGGGGGATTAACACCATATATTTT.

J is TRBJ1-2 and V is TRBV4-2, with a tentative D call TRBD1 (6 bases). V was pared by 1 base and J by 0 bases, with 12 bases between. The length of the CDR3 is 16 residues. Per the germline V gene, CDR1 is LGHNA and CDR2 is YNFKEQ. The CDR3 here is CASSQVPGQTNYGYTF. CDR3 DNA: TGTGCCAGCAGCCAAGTCCCGGGACAAACTAACTATGGCTACACCTTC.

This sequence joins TRBV30 and TRBJ2-3, with 8 bases fitting TRBD1. CDR3 size: 14 residues. Trimming took 3 bases from V and 4 from J; bases not matched to a gene: 6. Germline-derived CDR1 and CDR2 are GTSNPN and SVGIG (reference sequence). The CDR3 reads CAWRWTGPPDTQYF. The CDR3 DNA reads as TGTGCCTGGAGATGGACAGGGCCCCCAGATACGCAGTATTTT.

This clone was counted a few times. The chain combines TRBV5-1 with TRBJ2-3; the D gene is possibly TRBD2 (6 bases). Germline V gene sequence: CDR1 SGHRS, CDR2 YFSETQ. The CDR3 runs to 17 residues. With 5 bases removed from V and 0 bases from J, the gap between germline ends came to 19 bases. The DNA for the CDR3 is TGCGCCAGCAGGGGGGGATCGGGCTGGTCTAGCACAGATACGCAGTATTTT. Amino acid sequence: CASRGGSGWSSTDTQYF.

This clone was detected a few times. This chain joins TRBV9 and TRBJ2-5; TRBD1 agrees at 10 bases. Unmatched junction bases numbered 6, after V lost 4 bases and J lost 3 bases. CDR1 is SGDLS and CDR2 is YYNGEE in the germline V gene. The CDR3 length is 15 residues. CDR3 sequence: CASSLLGTGEETQYF. CDR3 in DNA: TGTGCCAGCAGCCTTCTTGGGACAGGGGAAGAGACCCAGTACTTC.

The J gene is TRBJ1-1, the V gene TRBV6-6; no reliable D call. The CDR3 totals 13 residues. V dropped 0 bases and J dropped 4 bases, with 6 bases sitting between them. CDR1 is MNHNY, CDR2 SVGAGI, per germline (reference sequence). DNA of the CDR3: TGTGCCAGCAGTTACTCGGAGGGCACTGAAGCTTTCTTT. Amino acid sequence: CASSYSEGTEAFF.

This clone was seen more than once but under ten times. The chain joins TRBV6-1 to TRBJ1-3; 11 bases fit TRBD1. The J segment lost 3 bases and the V segment lost 11 bases, leaving 3 bases of the junction unmatched. The length of the CDR3 is 13 residues. The germline V gene encodes CDR1 MNHNS and CDR2 SASEGT. DNA for the CDR3: TGTGCCGGGACAGGGGGTGATGGAAACACCATATATTTT. Translation gives CAGTGGDGNTIYF.

The chain uses TRBV6-6 and TRBJ2-1; a weak D match, TRBD2 (5 bases). The V end lost 5 bases, the J end lost 0 bases, and 14 bases lay between the germline ends. The CDR3 loop spans 16 amino acids. Germline assignment: CDR1 MNHNY and CDR2 SVGAGI (reference sequence). CDR3 loop: CASSKRTSSSYNEQFF. CDR3 sequence (DNA): TGTGCCAGCAGTAAGCGGACTTCCAGCTCCTACAATGAGCAGTTCTTC.

V and J are TRBV10-3 and TRBJ1-1; no clear D gene. Deletions cut 10 bases from V and 3 bases from J, with 15 bases between. Germline V lookup: CDR1 ENHRY, CDR2 SYGVKD. There are 13 residues in the CDR3. The CDR3 nucleotides are TGTGCCACCCTAGAGAGCGGCTACACTGAAGCTTTCTTT. This codes for CATLESGYTEAFF.

The chain is built from TRBV5-1 and TRBJ2-1; TRBD2 agrees at 9 bases. With V trimmed by 7 bases and J by 4 bases, 9 bases remained unmatched. CDR3 length: 15 residues. Germline V gives CDR1 SGHRS, CDR2 YFSETQ. In nucleotides, the CDR3 is TGCGCCAGCGGGACTAGCACCTCGGGATACAATGAGCAGTTCTTC. It is translated as CASGTSTSGYNEQFF.

This chain connects TRBV5-4 to TRBJ2-7; 7 bases align to TRBD1. Unmatched junction bases numbered 12, after V lost 4 bases and J lost 5 bases. The V gene's germline CDR1 is SGHNT and CDR2 YYREEE (reference sequence). This CDR3 has 15 residues. CDR3 loop: CASSLKTGTQNEQYF. CDR3 DNA sequence: TGTGCCAGCAGCCTCAAGACAGGGACCCAAAACGAGCAGTACTTC.

This clone has more than one count but fewer than ten. V gene TRBV13 combines with J gene TRBJ2-3, with 8 bases lining up with TRBD2. Germline CDR1 PRHDT, CDR2 FYEKMQ (reference sequence). J gave up 4 bases and V 5 bases, and 5 bases lay outside the gene matches. The CDR3 totals 14 residues. CDR3 region: CASSKGLGADTQYF. In nucleotides, the CDR3 is TGTGCCAGCAGCAAGGGACTAGGGGCAGATACGCAGTATTTT. Complete variable domain (other parts from reference TRBV13 and TRBJ2-3): AAGVIQSPRHLIKEKRETATLKCYPIPRHDTVYWYQQGPGQDPQFLISFYEKMQSDKGSIPDRFSAQQFSDYHSELNMSSLELGDSALYFCASSKGLGADTQYFGPGTRLTVL.

This clone was recorded once. The V gene is TRBV27, the J gene TRBJ1-2; D uncertain. CDR1 is MNHEY, CDR2 SMNVEV, per germline (reference sequence). The length of the CDR3 is 13 residues. V lost 6 bases and J lost 8, with 16 bases in between. The CDR3: CASSPFGFNGYTF. The CDR3 DNA reads TGTGCCAGCAGCCCCTTCGGGTTTAACGGCTACACCTTC.

This clone was detected once. The chain employs TRBV5-1 and TRBJ1-2; D is possibly TRBD1 (6 bases). Germline V gives CDR1 SGHRS, CDR2 YFSETQ. V was shortened by 4 bases and J by 0 bases, with 13 bases between the two germline ends. The CDR3 consists of 15 residues. CDR3 sequence: CASSHLDSSNYGYTF. For the CDR3, the DNA is TGCGCCAGCAGCCACCTGGACAGTTCTAACTATGGCTACACCTTC.

This clone showed up just a few times. The missing conserved phenylalanine or tryptophan at the end of this CDR3 makes a read error likely. No DNA is shown, since the ends of the CDR3 on it are uncertain; the CDR3 is the one TCRdb lists. The rearrangement links TRBV6-5 to TRBJ1-1; TRBD1 is the table's D call and was not checked against the DNA. The CDR3 extends over 11 residues, inclusive of both ends. Germline V gene lookup returns CDR1 MNHEY and CDR2 SVGAGI. The CDR3 region is CASSYPRGHCH.

This clone has just a few counts. The chain employs TRBV13 and TRBJ2-7, with 7 nucleotides matching TRBD2. Losses at the gene ends were 2 bases for V and 0 bases for J; bases not matched to a gene: 10. CDR3 length: 17 amino acids. Germline assignment: CDR1 PRHDT and CDR2 FYEKMQ (reference sequence). CDR3 DNA sequence: TGTGCCAGCAGCTTAAGGCCGTGGGGGGGAGGCTCCTACGAGCAGTACTTC. Translating it yields CASSLRPWGGGSYEQYF.

The genes are TRBV5-1 and TRBJ1-1, with TRBD1 matching 10 bases. This CDR3 is 14 amino acids long. V shed 4 bases and J 5 bases; nucleotides not matched to a gene: 5. Germline V gene sequence: CDR1 SGHRS, CDR2 YFSETQ. For the CDR3, the DNA is TGCGCCAGCAGCCACGAGGACAGGGGGACTGAAGCTTTCTTT. The encoded protein is CASSHEDRGTEAFF.

In this sample, this clone turned up a few times. V and J are TRBV30 and TRBJ1-2, with D tentatively TRBD1 (5 bases). This CDR3 spans 11 amino acids. The germline V and J ends were trimmed by 2 bases and 10 bases, with 11 bases remaining between them. Germline V CDR1 and CDR2: GTSNPN, SVGIG (reference sequence). CDR3 sequence reads: CAWSPRTYYTF. The DNA for the CDR3 is TGTGCCTGGAGTCCACGGACATACTACACCTTC.

In its sample, this clone was seen once. V usage is TRBV2 and J usage is TRBJ2-1, with 8 positions matching TRBD1. The CDR3 totals 14 residues. V lost 4 bases and J lost 5; bases outside the gene matches: 4. Germline assignment: CDR1 SNHLY and CDR2 FYNNEI. CDR3 sequence reads: CASSGQGIDNEQFF. For the CDR3, the DNA is TGTGCCAGCAGTGGACAGGGGATCGACAATGAGCAGTTCTTC.

The CDR3 loop reads CASMKDRSSYEQYF. In nucleotides, the CDR3 is TGTGCCAGTATGAAAGACAGGAGCTCCTACGAGCAGTACTTC. This chain uses TRBV19 with TRBJ2-7, with D perhaps matching TRBD1 (6 bases). With 7 bases removed from V and 0 bases from J, the gap between germline ends came to 13 bases. This CDR3 region has 14 residues. The germline CDR1 and CDR2 sequences are LNHDA and SQIVND (reference sequence).

The chain carries TRBV6-6 and TRBJ2-5, with D possibly being TRBD2 (6 bases). The J call is in doubt because the DNA end fits TRBJ2-7 better. This CDR3 region has 13 residues. The germline V gene encodes CDR1 MNHNY and CDR2 SVGAGI (reference sequence). The CDR3 reads CASSPGTPYEQYF. The CDR3 DNA sequence: TGTGCCAGCAGCCCCGGGACTCCCTACGAGCAGTACTTC.

The chain employs TRBV5-4 and TRBJ2-7; TRBD2 matches at 11 bases. Looked up from germline, CDR1 is SGHNT and CDR2 is YYREEE (reference sequence). There are 15 residues in the CDR3. The V gene end was trimmed by 4 bases and the J gene end by 3 bases; junction bases not matched to a gene: 6. Written as DNA, the CDR3 is TGTGCCAGCAGCCAGGGGACTAGCGGAAGCTACGAGCAGTACTTC. This translates into CASSQGTSGSYEQYF.

A few counts support this clone. The rearrangement uses TRBV27 and TRBJ2-5; 12 bases fit TRBD1. This CDR3 is 16 amino acids long. Trimming cost V 5 bases and J 6 bases; bases outside gene matches: 10. Germline-derived CDR1 and CDR2 are MNHEY and SMNVEV (reference sequence). Here the CDR3 reads CASSVAGTGGIKTQYF. Here the CDR3 DNA reads TGTGCCAGCAGTGTAGCCGGGACAGGGGGCATCAAGACCCAGTACTTC.

This chain joins TRBV19 and TRBJ2-1; D gene unclear. Germline V gene data show CDR1 as LNHDA and CDR2 as SQIVND (reference sequence). Between the trimmed V and J ends, which lost 6 bases and 8 bases, there was a span of 8 bases. The CDR3 has 11 residues. The CDR3 bases are TGTGCCAGTAGCACAACCCATGAGCAGTTCTTC. Translated, it gives CASSTTHEQFF.

The chain couples TRBV27 to TRBJ1-1, with 8 nucleotides matching TRBD1. This CDR3 is built from 13 residues. Germline V gives CDR1 MNHEY, CDR2 SMNVEV (reference sequence). Germline trimming cut 8 bases from V and 10 bases from J; bases unmatched to any gene: 12. DNA of the CDR3: TGTGCCAGCGCCGACAGGGGTGTGGGCGCAGCTTTCTTT. Amino acids: CASADRGVGAAFF.

This chain links TRBV18 with TRBJ1-2; D possibly corresponds to TRBD1 (5 bases). CDR1 KGHSH and CDR2 LQKENI come from the germline V gene. V lost 0 bases and J lost 4, with 18 bases in between. CDR3 length: 17 residues. CDR3 DNA: TGTGCCAGCTCACCACCGTCGGGGGGAAGCACGATCTATGGCTACACCTTC. Protein sequence: CASSPPSGGSTIYGYTF.